The subject of this entry is one T cell receptor (beta chain). The data stem from a study of T cell responses to AZD1222 COVID-19 vaccine. Sequenced by immunoSEQ multiplex PCR; TCRdb stores in-frame clones only, minus some. Of tens of thousands of clones listed, roughly 86% are singletons. The receptor was derived from an adult in good health. Source: peripheral blood, taken on day 0 of MenACWY control vaccination.

CDR3 sequence reads: CASSLSGTVYNEQFF. CDR3 DNA: TGTGCCAGCAGCCTTTCGGGGACCGTATACAATGAGCAGTTCTTC. This chain joins TRBV7-9 and TRBJ2-1; the D call may be TRBD1 or TRBD2 (5 bases each). The CDR3 contains 15 residues. Deletions cut 5 bases from V and 4 bases from J, with 15 bases between. From germline, CDR1 is SEHNR and CDR2 FQNEAQ (reference sequence).